The present T cell receptor (beta chain) was sequenced within a study of shared clonotypes between healthy human individuals. A single count supports this clone. It was roughly 200 ng DNA, approximately 30,000 T cell genomes, that sorted-subset replicate PCRs used. Authors' processing steps: Filtering differed because ImmunoSEQ produced junction-only sequences that carried no quality scores. Sequenced by immunoSEQ multiplex PCR; TCRdb stores in-frame clones only, minus some. That table furnishes V, J and clone size, whereas the DNA furnished D and trimming. Of 2 million to 2.5 million clones in the sample, over 90% were seen once. Source material: naive CD4+ T cells from PBMCs. Specified subset: CD45RA+ positively selected. The TCR sequence derives from a man younger than 30 in good health. Some clones in this sample may be carry-over from other donors' samples.

CDR3 sequence (DNA): TGTGCCAGCAGTTTAAACGAGCGGGATCTGTACCAAGAGACCCAGTACTTC. It translates to CASSLNERDLYQETQYF. The chain recombines TRBV28 with TRBJ2-5; 7 nucleotides align to TRBD2. The CDR3 loop spans 17 amino acids. V lost 2 bases to trimming and J lost 0 bases; unmatched junction nucleotides: 9. CDR1 MDHEN and CDR2 SYDVKM come from the germline V gene. The full variable domain, with the rest looked up from reference TRBV28 and TRBJ2-5, is DVKVTQSSRYLVKRTGEKVFLECVQDMDHENMFWYRQDPGLGLRLIYFSYDVKMKEKGDIPEGYSVSREKKERFSLILESASTNQTSMYLCASSLNERDLYQETQYFGPGTRLLVL.